Each of the 12 T cell receptor beta chains below was sequenced from the same sample in a study of CD8+CD57+ T cells in acquired aplastic anemia. Both TCR beta VDJ combination and CDR3 sequence profiling were carried out. Genomic DNA was the template for this profiling. Via MiXCR, TCRdb re-called the reads, giving one row per CDR3 protein. The sample has under 350,000 distinct CDR3 sequences; roughly 61% are singletons. Before being chosen for sequencing, patients had shown CD8+CD57+ cell expansion by flow cytometry. The sequencing sample was made of sorted CD4+, CD8+, or CD8+CD57+ T cells (not recorded which) from PBMCs. These receptors were obtained from a human donor with aplastic anemia.

The chain couples TRBV20-1 to TRBJ2-5, with 10 bases lining up with TRBD2. V lost 5 bases to trimming and J lost 5 bases; unmatched junction nucleotides: 14. The CDR3 is 16 residues long. The V gene's germline CDR1 is DFQATT and CDR2 SNEGSKA (reference sequence). The chain's CDR3 is CSAQGSSGLAQETQYF. The CDR3 nucleotides read TGCAGTGCTCAGGGATCCTCGGGACTAGCGCAGGAGACCCAGTACTTC.

V and J are TRBV19 and TRBJ2-1; either TRBD1 or TRBD2 may supply D (6 bases each). The length of the CDR3 is 15 residues. The germline CDR1 and CDR2 sequences are LNHDA and SQIVND (reference sequence). Trimming pared 3 bases from V and 2 bases from J, leaving 11 bases between. The CDR3 here is CASSIAGQAYNEQFF. The CDR3 DNA follows: TGTGCCAGTAGTATTGCGGGACAAGCCTACAATGAGCAGTTCTTC.

The chain employs TRBV20-1 and TRBJ2-5, with TRBD2 identical over 9 bases. The CDR3 is 15 amino acids. The V and J ends lost 6 bases and 0 bases, in that order; junction bases with no gene match: 8. The V gene's germline CDR1 is DFQATT and CDR2 SNEGSKA (reference sequence). The CDR3 sequence: CSAPLAGRDQETQYF. DNA of the CDR3: TGCAGTGCGCCTCTAGCGGGGCGAGACCAAGAGACCCAGTACTTC.

The chain is built from TRBV10-3 and TRBJ2-1; either TRBD1 or TRBD2 may supply D (6 bases each). Germline loops: CDR1 ENHRY, CDR2 SYGVKD. The CDR3 sequence is 15 residues long. V gave up 3 bases and J gave up 6 bases, with 15 bases separating them. The CDR3 nucleotides are TGTGCCATCAGTGAAGTGACTAAGGGGGGCAATGAGCAGTTCTTC. It translates to CAISEVTKGGNEQFF.

This clonotype was picked up a small number of times. J is TRBJ2-7 and V is TRBV20-1; D is unclear. The V gene's germline CDR1 is DFQATT and CDR2 SNEGSKA (reference sequence). This CDR3 is 13 amino acids long. V was cut by 3 bases and J by 1 base, with 10 bases left in between. The CDR3 here is CSARNYRSYEQYF. The CDR3 DNA is TGCAGTGCTAGGAACTACCGATCCTACGAGCAGTACTTC.

This clonotype was observed a handful of times. The chain links TRBV5-4 to TRBJ1-2, with D possibly TRBD1 on 6 matching bases. The CDR3 covers 15 residues. CDR1 and CDR2 (germline): SGHNT, YYREEE (reference sequence). Trimming took off 4 bases at V and 2 bases at J, with 15 bases between the two ends. The CDR3 coding sequence is TGTGCCAGCAGCCAAGATCATAGGGGGAACTATGGCTACACCTTC. Protein: CASSQDHRGNYGYTF. The complete variable domain, with remaining parts taken from reference TRBV5-4 and TRBJ1-2, reads ETGVTQSPTHLIKTRGQQVTLRCSSQSGHNTVSWYQQALGQGPQFIFQYYREEENGRGNFPPRFSGLQFPNYSSELNVNALELDDSALYLCASSQDHRGNYGYTFGSGTRLTVV.

V usage is TRBV7-8 and J usage is TRBJ2-7; TRBD2 aligns across 7 bases. J was trimmed by 2 bases and V by 8 bases; bases with no gene match: 0. Germline V CDR1 and CDR2: SGHVS, FQNEAQ. The CDR3 length is 11 residues. The CDR3 DNA sequence: TGTGCCAGCGGGACTACCTACGAGCAGTACTTC. Its translation: CASGTTYEQYF. Variable domain in full (rest from reference TRBV7-8 and TRBJ2-7): GAGVSQSPRYKVAKRGQDVALRCDPISGHVSLFWYQQALGQGPEFLTYFQNEAQLDKSGLPSDRFFAERPEGSVSTLKIQRTQQEDSAVYLCASGTTYEQYFGPGTRLTVT.

Turning to this clonotype: The junction departs from germline at one end; a sequencing error may be responsible. The gene calls are TRBV5-1 and TRBJ2-6, with D tentatively TRBD2 (6 bases). CDR1 is SGHRS, CDR2 YFSETQ, per germline. The CDR3 length is 17 residues. CDR3: CASSLKGAGYGANVLTF. Here the CDR3 DNA reads TGTGCCAGCAGCCTTAAGGGCGCGGGGTACGGGGCCAACGTCCTGACTTTC.

The V and J genes are TRBV20-1 and TRBJ1-1; 8 positions match TRBD1. Germline trimming cut 4 bases from V and 5 bases from J; bases unmatched to any gene: 12. Germline values: CDR1 DFQATT, CDR2 SNEGSKA (reference sequence). CDR3 length: 15 amino acids. In nucleotides, the CDR3 is TGCAGTGCTAATGGGCAGGGGGCCCTCGGAACTGAAGCTTTCTTT. As protein: CSANGQGALGTEAFF.

The chain has TRBV15 and TRBJ1-3; 7 bases map to TRBD1. J gave up 3 bases and V 4 bases, and 12 bases lay outside the gene matches. The CDR3 has 17 amino acids. CDR1 LNHNV and CDR2 YYDKDF come from the germline V gene (reference sequence). In DNA form, the CDR3 reads TGTGCCACCAGCAAAGACAGGGTCTTGGGTAGTGGAAACACCATATATTTT. Translation gives CATSKDRVLGSGNTIYF. Complete variable domain (other parts from reference TRBV15 and TRBJ1-3): DAMVIQNPRYQVTQFGKPVTLSCSQTLNHNVMYWYQQKSSQAPKLLFHYYDKDFNNEADTPDNFQSRRPNTSFCFLDIRSPGLGDTAMYLCATSKDRVLGSGNTIYFGEGSWLTVV.

The V gene is TRBV7-9, the J gene TRBJ1-3; no firm D call. The length of the CDR3 is 12 residues. Trimming took off 5 bases at V and 4 bases at J, with 6 bases between the two ends. CDR1 is SEHNR, CDR2 FQNEAQ, per germline (reference sequence). The CDR3 loop is CASSREGNTIYF. As DNA, the CDR3 is TGTGCCAGCAGCAGAGAGGGAAACACCATATATTTT.

The rearrangement uses TRBV7-9 and TRBJ2-7; 8 bases fit TRBD1. The trim removed 2 bases at V and 9 bases at J, leaving 6 bases unmatched. Germline CDR1 and CDR2: SEHNR and FQNEAQ (reference sequence). The CDR3 sequence is 13 residues long. CDR3 region: CASSLRTGNGQYF. CDR3 coding DNA: TGTGCCAGCAGCTTACGGACAGGGAACGGGCAGTACTTC.